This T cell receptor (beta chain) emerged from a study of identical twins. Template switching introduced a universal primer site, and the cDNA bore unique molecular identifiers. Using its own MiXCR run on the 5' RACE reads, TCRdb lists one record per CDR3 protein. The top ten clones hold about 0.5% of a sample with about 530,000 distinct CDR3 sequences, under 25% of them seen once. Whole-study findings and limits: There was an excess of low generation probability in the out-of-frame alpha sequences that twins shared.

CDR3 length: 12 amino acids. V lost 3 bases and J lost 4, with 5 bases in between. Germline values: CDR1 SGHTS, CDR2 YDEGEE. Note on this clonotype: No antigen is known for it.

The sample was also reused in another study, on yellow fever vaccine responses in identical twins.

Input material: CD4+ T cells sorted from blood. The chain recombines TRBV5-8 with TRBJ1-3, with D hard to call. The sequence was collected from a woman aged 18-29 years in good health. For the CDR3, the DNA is TGTGCCAGCAGCTATCAAGGAAACACCATATATTTT. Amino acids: CASSYQGNTIYF. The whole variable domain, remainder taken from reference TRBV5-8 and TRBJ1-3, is EAGVTQSPTHLIKTRGQQATLRCSPISGHTSVYWYQQALGLGLQFLLWYDEGEERNRGNFPPRFSGRQFPNYSSELNVNALELEDSALYLCASSYQGNTIYFGEGSWLTVV.